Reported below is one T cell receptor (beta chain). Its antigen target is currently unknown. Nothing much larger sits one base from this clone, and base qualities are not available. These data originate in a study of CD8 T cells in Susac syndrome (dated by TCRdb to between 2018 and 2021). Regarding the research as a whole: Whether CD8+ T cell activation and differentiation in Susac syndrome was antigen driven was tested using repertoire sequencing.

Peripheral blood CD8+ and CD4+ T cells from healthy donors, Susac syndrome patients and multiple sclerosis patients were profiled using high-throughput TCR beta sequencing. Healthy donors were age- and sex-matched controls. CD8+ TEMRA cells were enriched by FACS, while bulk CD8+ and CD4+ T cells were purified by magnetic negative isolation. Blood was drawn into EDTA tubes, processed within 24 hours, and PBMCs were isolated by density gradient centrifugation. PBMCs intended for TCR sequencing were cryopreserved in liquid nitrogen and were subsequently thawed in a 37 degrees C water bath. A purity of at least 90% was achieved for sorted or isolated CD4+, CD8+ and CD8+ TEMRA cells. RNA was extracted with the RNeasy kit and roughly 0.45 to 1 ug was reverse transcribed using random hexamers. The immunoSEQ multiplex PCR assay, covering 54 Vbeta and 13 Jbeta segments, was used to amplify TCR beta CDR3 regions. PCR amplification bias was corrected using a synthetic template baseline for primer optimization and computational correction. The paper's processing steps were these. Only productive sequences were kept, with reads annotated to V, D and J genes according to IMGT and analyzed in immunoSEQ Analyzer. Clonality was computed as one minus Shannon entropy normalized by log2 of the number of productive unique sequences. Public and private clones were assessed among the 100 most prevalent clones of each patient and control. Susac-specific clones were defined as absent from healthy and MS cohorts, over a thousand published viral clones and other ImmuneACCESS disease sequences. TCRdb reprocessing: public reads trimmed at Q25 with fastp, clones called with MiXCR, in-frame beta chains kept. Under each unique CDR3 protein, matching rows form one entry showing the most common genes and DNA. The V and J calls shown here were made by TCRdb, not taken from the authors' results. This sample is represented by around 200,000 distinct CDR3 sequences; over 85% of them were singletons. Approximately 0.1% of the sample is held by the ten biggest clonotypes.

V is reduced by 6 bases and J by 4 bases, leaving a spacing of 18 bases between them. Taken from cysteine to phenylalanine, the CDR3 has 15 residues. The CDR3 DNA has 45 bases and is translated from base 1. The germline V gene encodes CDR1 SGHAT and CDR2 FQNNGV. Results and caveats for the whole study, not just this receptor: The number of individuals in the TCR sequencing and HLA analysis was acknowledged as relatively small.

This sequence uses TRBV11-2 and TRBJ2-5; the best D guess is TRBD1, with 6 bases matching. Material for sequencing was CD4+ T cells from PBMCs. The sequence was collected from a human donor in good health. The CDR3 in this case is CASSLRDTWGETQYF. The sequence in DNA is TGTGCCAGCAGTCTACGGGACACCTGGGGAGAGACCCAGTACTTC.